This record covers a single TCR beta chain. Its cognate antigen is unknown. This specimen belongs to a study of cytomegalovirus exposure and HLA in healthy donors. Broader study findings: CMV serostatus was the sole immune exposure information available. Among the most significant clusters, several appeared linked to common viral pathogens in a later analysis. The study flagged some 170 TCR beta chains as cytomegalovirus-associated. Across all donors, roughly uniform sequencing depth was an assumption of the presence/absence analyses.

CDR3 length equals 12 residues. Per germline, CDR1 MNHNY and CDR2 SVGAGI (reference sequence). V gave up 2 bases and J gave up 8 bases, with 9 bases separating them. With 60 Vbeta and 13 Jbeta primers, the PCR was carried out. The data were produced by immunoSEQ multiplex PCR, yet TCRdb's version contains in-frame clones alone and is incomplete. Among around 100,000 clones listed, around 8% were seen once. The TCR comes from a man over 45 in good health and CMV-seronegative. Sequences were obtained from PBMCs. The chain employs TRBV6-6 and TRBJ1-1, with no clear D. CDR3 DNA sequence: TGTGCCAGCAGTTACACTAACAACGAAGCTTTCTTT. Amino acid sequence: CASSYTNNEAFF.